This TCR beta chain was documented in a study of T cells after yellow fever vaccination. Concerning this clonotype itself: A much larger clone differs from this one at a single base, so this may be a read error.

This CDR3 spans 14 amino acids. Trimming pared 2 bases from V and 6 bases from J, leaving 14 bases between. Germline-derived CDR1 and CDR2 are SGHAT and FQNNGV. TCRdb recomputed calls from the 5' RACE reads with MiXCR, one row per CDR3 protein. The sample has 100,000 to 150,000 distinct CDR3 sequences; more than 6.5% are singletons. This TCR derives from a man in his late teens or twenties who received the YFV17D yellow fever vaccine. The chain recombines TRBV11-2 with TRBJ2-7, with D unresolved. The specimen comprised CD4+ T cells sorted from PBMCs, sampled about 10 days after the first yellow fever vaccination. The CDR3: CASSLLPPNSEQYF. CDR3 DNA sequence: TGTGCCAGCAGCTTACTTCCCCCGAACTCCGAGCAGTACTTC. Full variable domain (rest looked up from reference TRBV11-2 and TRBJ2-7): EAGVAQSPRYKIIEKRQSVAFWCNPISGHATLYWYQQILGQGPKLLIQFQNNGVVDDSQLPKDRFSAERLKGVDSTLKIQPAKLEDSAVYLCASSLLPPNSEQYFGPGTRLTVT.